This is a list of T cell receptor beta chains from one sample in a study of T cell repertoires in cytomegalovirus infection. Each CDR3 protein gets one entry after TCRdb re-called the reads with MiXCR. The data hold hundreds of thousands of distinct CDR3 sequences, with roughly 33% observed a single time. Their recognized antigens are unknown. The sequencing here drew on cultured PBMCs, taken from culture after CMV antigen stimulation. The receptor source for this set is a human donor in good health (CMV status not recorded). Some clones in this sample may be carry-over from other donors' samples. Each CDR3 is given with its conserved first and last residue. Fields, in order: D gene, V gene, clone size, J gene, CDR3 protein, CDR3 DNA. D genes are given only for firm matches. The size field is filled for only some rows; it gives once, few, many or a size class.

TRBD2	TRBV27	-	TRBJ2-1	CASSTLAGADREQFF	TGTGCCAGCAGTACCTTAGCGGGGGCGGACCGGGAACAGTTCTTC
TRBD1	TRBV2	-	TRBJ1-6	CASRGDRGAGSPLHF	TGTGCCAGCCGTGGGGACAGGGGCGCGGGATCACCCCTCCACTTT
TRBD1	TRBV7-2	-	TRBJ2-7	CASNQTGTGPYEQYF	TGTGCCAGCAACCAAACCGGGACAGGGCCGTACGAGCAGTACTTC
TRBD2	TRBV7-8	few	TRBJ2-1	CASSLLAGGMDEQFF	TGTGCCAGCAGCTTATTGGCGGGGGGGATGGATGAGCAGTTCTTC
TRBD2	TRBV12-3/TRBV12-4	few	TRBJ2-3	CAISSGGPTDTQYF	TGTGCCATCTCTAGCGGGGGCCCCACAGATACGCAGTATTTT
TRBD1	TRBV28	-	TRBJ2-6	CAAGTGPGANVLTF	TGTGCCGCAGGGACAGGTCCTGGGGCCAACGTCCTGACTTTC
-	TRBV7-8	-	TRBJ2-1	CASSLGRTRFYNEQFF	TGTGCCAGCAGCTTGGGTAGGACCAGATTCTACAATGAGCAGTTCTTC
-	TRBV7-2	many	TRBJ2-1	CASSFTYNEQFF	TGTGCCAGCAGCTTTACTTACAATGAGCAGTTCTTC
TRBD2	TRBV6-1	-	TRBJ2-1	CASSGLAGQNNEQFF	TGTGCCAGCAGTGGACTAGCGGGCCAAAACAATGAGCAGTTCTTC
-	TRBV6-8	-	TRBJ1-2	CASWGRHGRIYGYTF	TGTGCCAGCTGGGGAAGGCATGGCAGAATCTATGGCTACACCTTC
-	TRBV7-2	many	TRBJ2-7	CASSLGGASSYEQYF	TGTGCCAGCAGCTTAGGGGGGGCGTCCTCCTACGAGCAGTACTTC
-	TRBV10-3	-	TRBJ1-5	CATTVGSNQPQHF	TGTGCCACCACGGTAGGAAGCAATCAGCCCCAGCATTTT
TRBD1	TRBV7-2	many	TRBJ2-3	CASSWTGDTQYF	TGTGCCAGCAGCTGGACAGGGGATACGCAGTATTTT
-	TRBV6-1	-	TRBJ2-2	CASTGDGNTGELFF	TGTGCCAGCACTGGGGACGGGAACACCGGGGAGCTGTTTTTT
TRBD1	TRBV12-3/TRBV12-4	-	TRBJ1-1	CASGDRVNTEAFF	TGTGCCAGCGGAGACAGGGTGAACACTGAAGCTTTCTTT
TRBD2	TRBV2	-	TRBJ2-3	CATSGAPAPDTQYF	TGTGCCACGAGCGGGGCACCGGCTCCAGATACGCAGTATTTT
TRBD2	TRBV10-3	-	TRBJ2-7	CATKGLLAGEYEQYF	TGTGCCACAAAGGGACTACTAGCGGGAGAGTACGAGCAGTACTTC
TRBD2	TRBV7-2	few	TRBJ2-5	CASSAQRGGLETQYF	TGTGCCAGCAGCGCCCAGCGGGGGGGCCTAGAGACCCAGTACTTC
TRBD1	TRBV7-2	many	TRBJ1-2	CASSKRGGQSYGYTF	TGTGCCAGCAGCAAGCGGGGGGGACAGAGCTATGGCTACACCTTC
-	TRBV6-2/TRBV6-3	many	TRBJ2-7	CASRPGAPYEQYF	TGTGCCAGCAGACCAGGGGCCCCCTACGAGCAGTACTTC
-	TRBV7-2	few	TRBJ1-6	CATGQRSSYNSPLHF	TGTGCCACCGGACAGCGGAGCTCCTATAATTCACCCCTCCACTTT
-	TRBV7-2	many	TRBJ1-2	CASSFGGGSYGYTF	TGTGCCAGCAGCTTCGGTGGCGGGAGCTATGGCTACACCTTC
TRBD1	TRBV5-4	-	TRBJ1-1	CASSLEWTGASEAFF	TGTGCCAGCAGCTTGGAGTGGACAGGGGCGTCTGAAGCTTTCTTT
-	TRBV4-1	few	TRBJ2-1	CASSQGTNGYEQFF	TGCGCCAGCAGCCAAGGCACCAACGGCTATGAGCAGTTCTTC
TRBD1	TRBV2	few	TRBJ1-6	CASSSGQGVNSPLHF	TGTGCCAGCAGCTCGGGACAGGGGGTTAATTCACCCCTCCACTTT
TRBD2	TRBV7-2	-	TRBJ2-1	CASSLEIGTSAYNEQFF	TGTGCCAGCAGCTTAGAGATTGGGACTAGCGCGTACAATGAGCAGTTCTTC
TRBD1	TRBV12-3/TRBV12-4	-	TRBJ1-2	CASSLAGQGQGYTF	TGTGCCAGCAGTTTAGCGGGACAGGGGCAAGGCTACACCTTC
TRBD2	TRBV9	-	TRBJ2-1	CASSIAPAAGGFDEQFF	TGTGCCAGCAGCATTGCCCCCGCAGCGGGAGGTTTCGATGAGCAGTTCTTC
-	TRBV18	-	TRBJ2-7	CASSPQAGKAEQYF	TGTGCCAGCTCACCACAGGCAGGGAAGGCCGAGCAGTACTTC
TRBD2	TRBV7-2	few	TRBJ2-7	CASSHREGPGEQYF	TGTGCCAGCAGTCATAGGGAGGGCCCGGGAGAGCAGTACTTC
-	TRBV4-2	-	TRBJ1-2	CASSQSGPANYGYTF	TGTGCCAGCAGCCAAAGTGGACCAGCTAACTATGGCTACACCTTC
TRBD2	TRBV11-2	-	TRBJ2-1	CASSPGLAGEISSYNEQFF	TGTGCCAGCAGCCCGGGACTAGCGGGAGAGATTAGCTCCTACAATGAGCAGTTCTTC
TRBD1	TRBV7-6	few	TRBJ2-7	CASSLATGTANF	TGTGCCAGCAGCTTAGCAACTGGGACAGCCAACTTC
-	TRBV7-2	many	TRBJ1-2	CASSFVRGAYGYTF	TGTGCCAGCAGCTTCGTCCGGGGGGCCTATGGCTACACCTTC
-	TRBV7-2	few	TRBJ2-2	CASSLAPTGELFF	TGTGCCAGCAGCTTAGCCCCCACCGGGGAGCTGTTTTTT
TRBD1	TRBV11-1	-	TRBJ1-1	CASSSGTGRAEAFF	TGTGCCAGCAGCTCCGGGACAGGGAGGGCTGAAGCTTTCTTT
TRBD1	TRBV20-1	-	TRBJ1-2	CSATRTGLDYGYTF	TGCAGTGCTACCCGGACAGGGTTGGACTATGGCTACACCTTC
-	TRBV7-2	many	TRBJ2-7	CASSLNGGGAYEQYF	TGTGCCAGCAGCTTAAACGGCGGAGGGGCCTACGAGCAGTACTTC
-	TRBV4-1	-	TRBJ1-4	CASSQGGGTPFSNEKLFF	TGCGCCAGCAGCCAAGGTGGGGGGACTCCCTTCTCTAATGAAAAACTGTTTTTT